The 5 T cell receptor beta chains given below trace back to one sample, sequenced in a study of naive and memory T cell subsets. An equimolar mix of two oligonucleotides served as the beta constant-region primer for TRBC1 and TRBC2. TCRdb passed the UMI-ligation and nested PCR reads through MiXCR, listing each CDR3 protein once. The sample has about 85,000 distinct CDR3 sequences; less than 15% are singletons. Specimen: central memory CD4+ T cells from blood. The origin of the receptors is a human donor in good health.

This clonotype turned up a few times. V and J are TRBV10-3 and TRBJ2-5; D unclear. Germline CDR1 reads ENHRY; CDR2 reads SYGVKD. This CDR3 spans 11 amino acids. Between the trimmed V and J ends, which lost 10 bases and 5 bases, there was a span of 11 bases. CDR3 bases: TGTGCCACGGCCCAGGAGGAGACCCAGTACTTC. This translates into CATAQEETQYF.

The V and J genes are TRBV3-1 and TRBJ2-3; 9 nucleotides line up with TRBD2. This CDR3 spans 16 amino acids. Germline CDR1 is LGHDT and CDR2 is YNNKEL (reference sequence). With 4 bases clipped from V and 7 bases from J, the junction kept 12 bases outside the gene matches. CDR3 region: CASSPATAGGSYTQYF. The DNA for the CDR3 is TGTGCCAGCAGCCCCGCAACTGCGGGAGGGAGCTATACGCAGTATTTT.

The V gene is TRBV20-1, the J gene TRBJ2-3; no firm D call. The V and J ends lost 6 bases and 2 bases respectively, with 18 bases between them. The CDR3 totals 15 residues. Germline-derived CDR1 and CDR2 are DFQATT and SNEGSKA (reference sequence). DNA for the CDR3: TGCAGTGCCAGACCCGGTTTCGACCTCACAGATACGCAGTATTTT. Translating gives CSARPGFDLTDTQYF.

The V call is TRBV2, the J call TRBJ2-1, with 13 bases fitting TRBD2. Germline assignment: CDR1 SNHLY and CDR2 FYNNEI. Trimming took 4 bases from V and 9 from J; bases not matched to a gene: 6. The CDR3 extends over 15 amino acids. This chain's CDR3 is CASSGLAGGGSEQFF. The CDR3 region has the DNA TGTGCCAGCAGTGGACTAGCGGGAGGCGGCAGTGAGCAGTTCTTC.

V gene TRBV9 combines with J gene TRBJ1-1, with 8 bases that match TRBD1. V gave up 4 bases and J gave up 5 bases; unmatched junction bases: 7. The V gene's germline CDR1 is SGDLS and CDR2 YYNGEE. The CDR3 is 14 residues long. CDR3 in DNA: TGTGCCAGCAGCCAAACAGGGGGGGTGACTGAAGCTTTCTTT. Protein sequence: CASSQTGGVTEAFF.